The entry below gives a single T cell receptor beta chain sequence along with its context. Its antigen remains unidentified. No base qualities exist here, and no much larger clone lies one base off it. The CDR3 regions of human TCRbeta chains were subjected to immunosequencing. Concerning the study's data processing: Repertoire TCRs were checked for matches against a reference library of SARS-CoV-2-specific TCRs that had been generated using the MIRA antigen-specificity platform. Breadth was defined as the fraction of unique TCRs that were SARS-CoV-2-associated, and depth was defined as the fraction of total T cells that were SARS-CoV-2-associated. Using the MIRA data, each spike-specific TCR was mapped to the spike region that the TCR reacts to and placed in a CD4 or CD8 class. Log10-transformed breadth and depth values were compared by one-way ANOVA with Sidak's multiple comparisons tests. Entries here come from immuneACCESS through TCRdb and include only in-frame sequences with V and J called. Some clones fail to appear in such tables; in the studies checked, an unresolved V gene covers under half of the shortfall, and the cause of the remainder is unknown. V and J calls and clone size are those listed in that table; D and trimming were worked out from the DNA. Recorded for this sample are 150,000 to 180,000 clones; 88% of them occurred a single time. Around 2.9% of the sample lies in the top ten.

This entry belongs to a study of T cell responses to AZD1222 COVID-19 vaccine (dated by TCRdb to about 2021). Regarding the research as a whole: AZD1222 recipients whose second dose came at about 4 weeks and those whose second dose came at about 12 weeks were combined into one group, since spike-specific TCR depth and breadth did not differ between the two schedules. TCR sequencing covered some 250 trial participants: 200 to 210 given two doses of AZD1222 and 26 given two doses of MenACWY control vaccine. Trial participants were enrolled by age into 18-55, 56-69 and 70-plus year subgroups, with approximately 160, 26 and 62 TCR-sequenced participants respectively.

The germline V gene encodes CDR1 SGHTA and CDR2 FQGTGA. V and J are truncated by 5 bases and 3 bases respectively, leaving an intervening sequence of 17 bases. From cysteine to phenylalanine, the CDR3 is 16 amino acids long. Only the CDR3 DNA is retained, 48 bases long and in frame from the first base. General conclusions and limits of the study: In the small 56-69-year group, the increase in depth fell short of significance, most likely because of low power. Conclusions about previously exposed vaccinees are limited, since just five to seven AZD1222 recipients were seropositive for SARS-CoV-2 at baseline. Most participants were white British and females outnumbered males, and the authors suggested that clonal diversity may have been underestimated. No day 14 peak-response samples were available, so repertoires were characterized only after the peak T cell response. CD4 TCRs associated with the vaccine covered the entire spike protein, and the dominant responses were in regions 160-218 and 743-854. Reportedly, almost half of the unique spike-specific TCRs recognized epitopes lying outside the regions that are mutated in the B.1.351 and B.1.1.7 variants. Spike-specific TCR breadth and depth rose significantly after two AZD1222 doses compared with day 0 and with MenACWY recipients.

The sample's time point label, in plain terms: baseline before first vaccination. Vaccinee samples came from UK trials COV001 and COV002, including a single-blind randomized controlled phase 2/3 trial of AZD1222 (ChAdOx1 nCoV-19) in healthy adults. Trial participant PBMC samples were collected at day 0 and day 28 after the second dose for TCRbeta chain sequencing. This receptor was obtained from an adult in good health. The rearranged chain carries TRBV7-3 and TRBJ2-1; the D gene is not confidently resolved. Specimen: peripheral blood, collected on day 0 of AZD1222 vaccination. The nucleotide sequence reads TGTGCCAGCAGCCCTCACGGCGGATTAATCTACAATGAGCAGTTCTTC. This encodes CASSPHGGLIYNEQFF.